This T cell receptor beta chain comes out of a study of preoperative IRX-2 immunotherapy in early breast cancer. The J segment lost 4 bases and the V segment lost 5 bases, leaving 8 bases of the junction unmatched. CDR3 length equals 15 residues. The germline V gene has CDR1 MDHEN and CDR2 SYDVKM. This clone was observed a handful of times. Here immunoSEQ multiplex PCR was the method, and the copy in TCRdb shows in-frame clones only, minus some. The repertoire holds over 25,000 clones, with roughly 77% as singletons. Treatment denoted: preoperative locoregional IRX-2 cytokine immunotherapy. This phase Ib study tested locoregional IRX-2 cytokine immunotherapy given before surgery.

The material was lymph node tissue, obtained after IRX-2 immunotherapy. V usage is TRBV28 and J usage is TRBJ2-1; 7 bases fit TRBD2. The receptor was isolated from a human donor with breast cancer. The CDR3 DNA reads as TGTGCCAGCAGTCCGGCGGGGGTTCGATACAATGAGCAGTTCTTC. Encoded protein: CASSPAGVRYNEQFF.